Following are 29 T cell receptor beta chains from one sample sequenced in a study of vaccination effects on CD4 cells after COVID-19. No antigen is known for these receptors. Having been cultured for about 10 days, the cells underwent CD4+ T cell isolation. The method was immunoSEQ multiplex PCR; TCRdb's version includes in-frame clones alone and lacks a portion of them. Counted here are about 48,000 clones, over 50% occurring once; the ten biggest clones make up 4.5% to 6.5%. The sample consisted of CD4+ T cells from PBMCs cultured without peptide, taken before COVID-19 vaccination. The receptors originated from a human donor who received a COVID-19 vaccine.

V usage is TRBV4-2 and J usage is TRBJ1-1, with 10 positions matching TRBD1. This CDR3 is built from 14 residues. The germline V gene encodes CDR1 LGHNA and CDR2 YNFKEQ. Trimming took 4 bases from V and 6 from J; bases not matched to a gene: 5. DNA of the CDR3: TGTGCCAGCAGCCCTGGGACAGGGGACGCTGAAGCTTTCTTT. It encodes CASSPGTGDAEAFF.

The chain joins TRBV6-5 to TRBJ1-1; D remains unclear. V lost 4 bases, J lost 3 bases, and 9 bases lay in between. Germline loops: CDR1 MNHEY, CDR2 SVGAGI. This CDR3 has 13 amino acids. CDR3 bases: TGTGCCAGCAGTTTGAATCGGGACACTGAAGCTTTCTTT. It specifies CASSLNRDTEAFF.

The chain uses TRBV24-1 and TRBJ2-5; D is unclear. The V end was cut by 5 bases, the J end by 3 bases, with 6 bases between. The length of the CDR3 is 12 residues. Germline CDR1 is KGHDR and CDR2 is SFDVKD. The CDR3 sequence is CATSAAEETQYF. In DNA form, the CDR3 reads TGTGCCACCAGTGCGGCTGAAGAGACCCAGTACTTC.

CDR3 amino acids: CASSYGLAGAYEQYF. CDR3 in DNA: TGTGCCAGCAGTTATGGGTTAGCGGGGGCCTACGAGCAGTACTTC. This chain links TRBV6-2 or TRBV6-3 with TRBJ2-7; 9 nucleotides match TRBD2. The CDR3 is 15 amino acids. Germline CDR1 reads MNHEY; CDR2 reads SVGEGT. V lost 3 bases and J lost 2; bases outside the gene matches: 5.

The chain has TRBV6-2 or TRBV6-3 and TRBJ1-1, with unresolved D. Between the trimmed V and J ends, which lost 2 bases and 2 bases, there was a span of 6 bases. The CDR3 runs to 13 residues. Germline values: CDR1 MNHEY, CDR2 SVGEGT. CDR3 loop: CASSYGQNTEAFF. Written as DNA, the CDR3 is TGTGCCAGCAGTTACGGCCAAAACACTGAAGCTTTCTTT.

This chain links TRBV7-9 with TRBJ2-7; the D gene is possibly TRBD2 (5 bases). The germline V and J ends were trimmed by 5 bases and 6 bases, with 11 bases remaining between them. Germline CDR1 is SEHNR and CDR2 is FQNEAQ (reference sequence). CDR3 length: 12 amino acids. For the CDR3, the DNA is TGTGCCAGCAGCCTTACTAGTTCCGAGCAGTACTTC. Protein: CASSLTSSEQYF.

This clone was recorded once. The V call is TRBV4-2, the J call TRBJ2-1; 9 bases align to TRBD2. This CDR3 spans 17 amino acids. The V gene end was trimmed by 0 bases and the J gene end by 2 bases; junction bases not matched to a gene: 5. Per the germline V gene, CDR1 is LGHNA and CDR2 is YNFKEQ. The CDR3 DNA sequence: TGTGCCAGCAGCCAAGATTGGGCTAGCGGGGCCTACAATGAGCAGTTCTTC. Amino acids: CASSQDWASGAYNEQFF.

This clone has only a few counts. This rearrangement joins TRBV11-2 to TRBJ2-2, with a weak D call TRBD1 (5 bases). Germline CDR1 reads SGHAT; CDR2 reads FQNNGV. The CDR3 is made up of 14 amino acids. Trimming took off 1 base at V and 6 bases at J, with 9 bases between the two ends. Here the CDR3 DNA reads TGTGCCAGCAGCTTAGCTCAGGGTGCCGGGGAGCTGTTTTTT. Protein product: CASSLAQGAGELFF.

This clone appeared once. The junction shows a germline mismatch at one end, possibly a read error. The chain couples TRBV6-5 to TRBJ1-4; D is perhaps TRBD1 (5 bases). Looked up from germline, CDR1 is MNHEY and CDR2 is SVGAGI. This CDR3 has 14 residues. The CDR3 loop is CASREGQANEKLFF. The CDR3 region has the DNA TGTGCGAGCAGGGAGGGGCAGGCTAATGAAAAACTGTTTTTT.

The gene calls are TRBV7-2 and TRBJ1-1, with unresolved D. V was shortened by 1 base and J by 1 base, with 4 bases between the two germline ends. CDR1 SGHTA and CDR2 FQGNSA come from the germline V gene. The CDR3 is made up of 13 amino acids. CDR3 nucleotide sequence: TGTGCCAGCAGCTTAGTCCAGAACACTGAAGCTTTCTTT. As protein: CASSLVQNTEAFF.

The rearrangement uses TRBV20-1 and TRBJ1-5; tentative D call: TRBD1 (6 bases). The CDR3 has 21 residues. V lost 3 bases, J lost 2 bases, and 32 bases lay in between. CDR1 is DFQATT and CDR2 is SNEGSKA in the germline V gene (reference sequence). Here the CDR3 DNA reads TGCAGTGCTAGTGGGGGGGCAGCCGATCACTTGACGGTTCATGGCAATCAGCCCCAGCATTTT. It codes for CSASGGAADHLTVHGNQPQHF.

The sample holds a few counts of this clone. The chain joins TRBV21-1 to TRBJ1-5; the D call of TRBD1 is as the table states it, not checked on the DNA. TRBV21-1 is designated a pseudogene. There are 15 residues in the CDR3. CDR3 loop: CASTFLAGDNQPQHF. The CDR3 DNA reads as TGTGCCAGTACATTCCTTGCAGGGGATAATCAGCCCCAGCATTTT.

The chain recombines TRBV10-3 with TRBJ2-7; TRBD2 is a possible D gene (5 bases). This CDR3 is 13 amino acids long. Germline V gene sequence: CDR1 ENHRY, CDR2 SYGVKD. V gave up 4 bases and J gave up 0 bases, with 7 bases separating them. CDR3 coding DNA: TGTGCCATCAGTGGGAGGAGCTCCTACGAGCAGTACTTC. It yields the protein CAISGRSSYEQYF.

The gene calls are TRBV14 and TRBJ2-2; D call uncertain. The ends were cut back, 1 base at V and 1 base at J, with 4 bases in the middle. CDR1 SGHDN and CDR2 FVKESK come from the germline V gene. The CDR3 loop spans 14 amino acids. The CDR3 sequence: CASSQVWNTGELFF. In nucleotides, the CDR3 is TGTGCCAGCAGCCAAGTTTGGAACACCGGGGAGCTGTTTTTT.

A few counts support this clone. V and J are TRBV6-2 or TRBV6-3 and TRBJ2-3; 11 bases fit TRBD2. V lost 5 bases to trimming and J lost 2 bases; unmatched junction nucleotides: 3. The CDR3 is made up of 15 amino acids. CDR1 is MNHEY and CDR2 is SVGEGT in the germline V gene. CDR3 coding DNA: TGTGCCAGCAGTAAGGGACTAGCGGTCACAGATACGCAGTATTTT. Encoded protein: CASSKGLAVTDTQYF.

CDR3 sequence (DNA): TGTGCCAGCAGCTGGGAGGTCCTACAGGATGGCTACACCTTC. Translation gives CASSWEVLQDGYTF. This chain uses TRBV5-5 with TRBJ1-2; perhaps TRBD1 as D (5 bases). Per germline, CDR1 SGHKS and CDR2 YYEKEE (reference sequence). The CDR3 totals 14 residues. V was trimmed by 3 bases and J by 6 bases, leaving 15 bases between them. The full variable domain, with the rest looked up from reference TRBV5-5 and TRBJ1-2, is DAGVTQSPTHLIKTRGQQVTLRCSPISGHKSVSWYQQVLGQGPQFIFQYYEKEERGRGNFPDRFSARQFPNYSSELNVNALLLGDSALYLCASSWEVLQDGYTFGSGTRLTVV.

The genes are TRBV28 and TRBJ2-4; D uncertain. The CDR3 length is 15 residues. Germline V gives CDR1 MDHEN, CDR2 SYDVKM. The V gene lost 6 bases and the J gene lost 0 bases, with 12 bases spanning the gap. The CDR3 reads CASSIISLAKNIQYF. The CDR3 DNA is TGTGCCAGCAGCATCATTTCCCTAGCCAAAAACATTCAGTACTTC.

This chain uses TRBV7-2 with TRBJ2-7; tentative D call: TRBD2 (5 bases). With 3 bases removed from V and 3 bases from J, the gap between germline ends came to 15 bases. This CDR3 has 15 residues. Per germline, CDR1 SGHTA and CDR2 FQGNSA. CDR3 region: CASSFLAGAGYEQYF. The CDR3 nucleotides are TGTGCCAGCAGCTTTTTGGCGGGTGCGGGCTACGAGCAGTACTTC.

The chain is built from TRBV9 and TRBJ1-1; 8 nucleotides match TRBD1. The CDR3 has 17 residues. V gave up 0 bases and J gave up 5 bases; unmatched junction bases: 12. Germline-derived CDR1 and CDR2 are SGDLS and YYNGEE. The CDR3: CASSVARSGGAKTEAFF. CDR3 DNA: TGTGCCAGCAGCGTAGCCCGCTCAGGGGGCGCGAAGACTGAAGCTTTCTTT. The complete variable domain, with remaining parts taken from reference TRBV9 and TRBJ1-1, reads DSGVTQTPKHLITATGQRVTLRCSPRSGDLSVYWYQQSLDQGLQFLIQYYNGEERAKGNILERFSAQQFPDLHSELNLSSLELGDSALYFCASSVARSGGAKTEAFFGQGTRLTVV.

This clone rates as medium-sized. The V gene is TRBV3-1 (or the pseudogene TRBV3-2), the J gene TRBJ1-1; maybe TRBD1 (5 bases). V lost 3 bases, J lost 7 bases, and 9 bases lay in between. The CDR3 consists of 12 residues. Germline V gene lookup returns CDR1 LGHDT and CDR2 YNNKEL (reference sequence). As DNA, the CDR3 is TGTGCCAGCAGCCACCCCCAGGGTGAAGCTTTCTTT. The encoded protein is CASSHPQGEAFF.

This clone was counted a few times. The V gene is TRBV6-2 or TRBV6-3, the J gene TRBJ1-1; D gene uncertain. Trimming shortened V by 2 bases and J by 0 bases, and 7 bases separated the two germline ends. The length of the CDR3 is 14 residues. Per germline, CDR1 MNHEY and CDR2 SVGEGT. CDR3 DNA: TGTGCCAGCAGTTACGGAGGGATGAACACTGAAGCTTTCTTT. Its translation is CASSYGGMNTEAFF.

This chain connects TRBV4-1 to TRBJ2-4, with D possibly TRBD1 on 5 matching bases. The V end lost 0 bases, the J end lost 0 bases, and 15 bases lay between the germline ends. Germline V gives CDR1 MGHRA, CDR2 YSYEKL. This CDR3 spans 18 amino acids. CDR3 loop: CASSQDRGRIVAKNIQYF. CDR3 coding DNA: TGCGCCAGCAGCCAAGATAGGGGCAGGATAGTAGCCAAAAACATTCAGTACTTC.

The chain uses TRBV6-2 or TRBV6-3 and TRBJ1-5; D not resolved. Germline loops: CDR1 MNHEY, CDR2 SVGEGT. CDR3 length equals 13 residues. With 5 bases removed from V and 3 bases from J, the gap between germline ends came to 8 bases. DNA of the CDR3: TGTGCCAGCAGTCAGGCGTTCAATCAGCCCCAGCATTTT. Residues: CASSQAFNQPQHF.

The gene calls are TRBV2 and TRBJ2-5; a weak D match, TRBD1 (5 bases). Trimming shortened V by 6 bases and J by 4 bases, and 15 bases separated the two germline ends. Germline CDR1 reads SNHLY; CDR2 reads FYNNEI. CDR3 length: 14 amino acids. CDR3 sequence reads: CASRVRTTGETQYF. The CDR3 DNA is TGTGCCAGCAGGGTGAGGACAACAGGAGAGACCCAGTACTTC.

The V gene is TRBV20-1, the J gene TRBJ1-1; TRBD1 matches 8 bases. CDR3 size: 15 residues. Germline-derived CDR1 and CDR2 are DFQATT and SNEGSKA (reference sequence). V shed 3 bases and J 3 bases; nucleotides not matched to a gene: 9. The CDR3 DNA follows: TGCAGTGCTAGTCGGCAGGGGGCGTGGGACACTGAAGCTTTCTTT. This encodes CSASRQGAWDTEAFF.

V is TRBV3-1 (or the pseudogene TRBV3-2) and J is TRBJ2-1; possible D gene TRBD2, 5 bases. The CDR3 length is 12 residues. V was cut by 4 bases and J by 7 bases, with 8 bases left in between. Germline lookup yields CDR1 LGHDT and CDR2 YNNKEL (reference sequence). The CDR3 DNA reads TGTGCCAGCAGCCGCTCGGGGAATGAGCAGTTCTTC. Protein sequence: CASSRSGNEQFF.

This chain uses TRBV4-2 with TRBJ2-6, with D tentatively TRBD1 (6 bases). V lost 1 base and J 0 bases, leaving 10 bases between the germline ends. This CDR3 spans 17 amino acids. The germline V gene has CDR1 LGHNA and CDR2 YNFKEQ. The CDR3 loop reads CASSQVTGTSGANVLTF. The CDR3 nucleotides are TGTGCCAGCAGCCAAGTTACAGGGACCTCTGGGGCCAACGTCCTGACTTTC.

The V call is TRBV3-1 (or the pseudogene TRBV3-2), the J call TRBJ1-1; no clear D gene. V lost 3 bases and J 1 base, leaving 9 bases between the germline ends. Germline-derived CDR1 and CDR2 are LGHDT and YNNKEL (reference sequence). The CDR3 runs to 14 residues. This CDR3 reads CASSQETANTEAFF. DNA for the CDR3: TGTGCCAGCAGCCAGGAAACAGCGAACACTGAAGCTTTCTTT.

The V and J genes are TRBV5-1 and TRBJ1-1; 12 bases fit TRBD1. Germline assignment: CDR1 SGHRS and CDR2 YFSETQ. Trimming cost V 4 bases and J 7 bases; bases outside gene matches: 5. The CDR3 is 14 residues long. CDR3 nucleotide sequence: TGCGCCAGCAGCCAGGGACAGGGGGCGGGTGAAGCTTTCTTT. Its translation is CASSQGQGAGEAFF.